This T cell receptor beta chain was captured in a study of T cell responses to AZD1222 COVID-19 vaccine. General study results and limits: In a largely white British group with more females than males, clonal diversity was possibly underestimated.

Only in-frame clones appear in the TCRdb table, and some are missing; sequencing was by immunoSEQ multiplex PCR. The data contain 100,000 or so clones, 82% of them singletons. Germline CDR1 reads LGHNA; CDR2 reads YSLEER. V lost 0 bases to trimming and J lost 5 bases, with 9 bases between them. This CDR3 is built from 14 residues. Remarks on this clone: The antigen is unknown.

This TCR derives from an adult in good health. The genes are TRBV4-3 and TRBJ2-3; no definite D call. The sample was peripheral blood, taken on day 0 of AZD1222 vaccination. The CDR3 spells CASSQDRRGDTQYF. The CDR3 DNA sequence: TGCGCCAGCAGCCAAGACCGCAGAGGAGATACGCAGTATTTT.